This T cell receptor beta chain was recovered during a study of cytotoxic CD8 clonotypes in ibrutinib-treated CLL. Overall study context: Specimens for response were gathered following a median roughly eleven months of therapy, spanning 6 to 36. Productive templates per sample averaged 255,043; productive rearrangements, approximately 93,000. Study observations and caveats: Measured clonality at baseline was greater than in age-matched healthy donors and tracked with circulating CD8+ T-cell counts.

To note about this clone: Its antigen is still unknown.

Repertoires were generated with immunoSEQ multiplex PCR, while TCRdb's copy carries only in-frame clones and drops some. The profile shows around 250,000 clones, roughly 70% of them singletons. Germline values: CDR1 SGHVS, CDR2 FNYEAQ. V lost 0 bases, J lost 3 bases, and 15 bases lay in between. The CDR3 consists of 16 residues. This specimen was PBMCs, taken after 24 months of ibrutinib treatment. This sequence joins TRBV7-6 and TRBJ2-7; D might be TRBD1 (5 bases). This TCR was recovered from a human donor with chronic lymphocytic leukemia. CDR3 nucleotides: TGTGCCAGCAGCTTAGCAGCAGGGTCCACGGTCTACGAGCAGTACTTC. It encodes CASSLAAGSTVYEQYF.